A selection of T cell receptor beta chains follows, all from one sample in a study of OX40 agonist ivuxolimab in advanced cancers. The method was immunoSEQ multiplex PCR; TCRdb's version includes in-frame clones alone and lacks a portion of them. The data show approximately 130,000 clones, with around nine tenths seen just once and 0.9% to 1.2% held by the top ten. Source: CD4+ or CD8+ T cells sorted from blood, taken in a trial of the OX40 agonist ivuxolimab. Source of these receptors: an adult with an advanced solid tumor such as melanoma, head and neck, liver or kidney cancer. The CDR3 runs from the conserved cysteine through the conserved F or W. The order of the fields is J gene, V gene, CDR3 protein.

j_gene: TRBJ2-5; v_gene: TRBV12-5; CDR3aa: CASGSPQGAAETQYF
j_gene: TRBJ1-1; v_gene: TRBV21-1; CDR3aa: CASSKGQYSTEAFF
j_gene: TRBJ2-1; v_gene: TRBV4-1; CDR3aa: CASSQVEGPGYNEQFF
j_gene: TRBJ2-7; v_gene: TRBV7-2; CDR3aa: CASSLVQGGSYEQYF
j_gene: TRBJ1-1; v_gene: TRBV6-5; CDR3aa: CASKNRGQGYTEAFF
j_gene: TRBJ2-5; v_gene: TRBV14; CDR3aa: CASSHIYVRKQETQYF
j_gene: TRBJ1-4; v_gene: TRBV6-4; CDR3aa: CASSSWDSEREKLFF
j_gene: TRBJ2-7; v_gene: TRBV9; CDR3aa: CASSVASGTDVRHEQYF
j_gene: TRBJ2-1; v_gene: TRBV12-5; CDR3aa: CASGLGPAERNEQFF
j_gene: TRBJ1-3; v_gene: TRBV9; CDR3aa: CASSSRVGQSSGNTIYF
j_gene: TRBJ2-7; v_gene: TRBV7-3; CDR3aa: CASSPGTGEHEQYF
j_gene: TRBJ1-5; v_gene: TRBV28; CDR3aa: CASSVRTSNQPQHF
j_gene: TRBJ1-4; v_gene: TRBV2; CDR3aa: CASSEGTGGEKLFF
j_gene: TRBJ1-5; v_gene: TRBV9; CDR3aa: CASSVDLKQPQHF
j_gene: TRBJ1-4; v_gene: TRBV5-1; CDR3aa: CASSLGSTTNEKLFF
j_gene: TRBJ1-1; v_gene: TRBV15; CDR3aa: CATSRDFRHLTPEAFF
j_gene: TRBJ1-2; v_gene: TRBV28; CDR3aa: CASGGVYGYTF
j_gene: TRBJ2-7; v_gene: TRBV11-3; CDR3aa: CASSLKSHEQYF
j_gene: TRBJ2-2; v_gene: TRBV5-1; CDR3aa: CASSFRLAGDAGELFF
j_gene: TRBJ1-2; v_gene: TRBV4-3; CDR3aa: CASSQGGQGSYGYTF
j_gene: TRBJ1-4; v_gene: TRBV28; CDR3aa: CASSRGYNEKLFF
j_gene: TRBJ2-3; v_gene: TRBV4-1; CDR3aa: CASSLRLGTDTQYF
j_gene: TRBJ2-2; v_gene: TRBV7-3; CDR3aa: CASSLGLAGASTGELFF
j_gene: TRBJ1-5; v_gene: TRBV10-3; CDR3aa: CAISGRSNQPQHF
j_gene: TRBJ2-5; v_gene: TRBV7-2; CDR3aa: CASSFDQETQYF
j_gene: TRBJ1-1; v_gene: TRBV27; CDR3aa: CASRSDRLTGTEAFF
j_gene: TRBJ2-7; v_gene: TRBV28; CDR3aa: CASTPGQTDYEQYF
j_gene: TRBJ1-1; v_gene: TRBV19; CDR3aa: CASNPWNEPEAFF
j_gene: TRBJ2-7; v_gene: TRBV5-4; CDR3aa: CASRLTGGQGSEQYF
j_gene: TRBJ2-5; v_gene: TRBV7-9; CDR3aa: CASSLGRLAGEETQYF
j_gene: TRBJ2-1; v_gene: TRBV11-3; CDR3aa: CASSLEGRGLSYNEQFF
j_gene: TRBJ1-3; v_gene: TRBV2; CDR3aa: CASSAALGNTIYF
j_gene: TRBJ2-3; v_gene: TRBV5-1; CDR3aa: CASSPLTRPGADTQYF
j_gene: TRBJ2-1; v_gene: TRBV9; CDR3aa: CASSVLGTYNEQFF
j_gene: TRBJ2-1; v_gene: TRBV14; CDR3aa: CASSQDPGLADALYNEQFF
j_gene: TRBJ1-1; v_gene: TRBV28; CDR3aa: CASKNTEAFF
j_gene: TRBJ2-7; v_gene: TRBV15; CDR3aa: CATSRESLAGAYEQYF
j_gene: TRBJ2-2; v_gene: TRBV7-7; CDR3aa: CASSLASNTGELFF
j_gene: TRBJ2-5; v_gene: TRBV7-2; CDR3aa: CASSSIQGRETQYF
j_gene: TRBJ2-1; v_gene: TRBV7-3; CDR3aa: CASSLSSGPPNNEQFF
j_gene: TRBJ2-7; v_gene: TRBV9; CDR3aa: CASSVVAGGYYEQYF
j_gene: TRBJ1-5; v_gene: TRBV9; CDR3aa: CASSPQDRGGNQPQHF
j_gene: TRBJ2-4; v_gene: TRBV2; CDR3aa: CASSRGYFQYF
j_gene: TRBJ2-7; v_gene: TRBV2; CDR3aa: CASRQDGSSYEQYF
j_gene: TRBJ2-3; v_gene: TRBV19; CDR3aa: CASSIHPSGRHTSTDTQYF
j_gene: TRBJ1-5; v_gene: TRBV10-3; CDR3aa: CAISVGGAKGQPQHF
j_gene: TRBJ2-1; v_gene: TRBV28; CDR3aa: CASSPDRGDLGEQFF
j_gene: TRBJ1-5; v_gene: TRBV7-2; CDR3aa: CASSSGTGSFGQPQHF
j_gene: TRBJ1-2; v_gene: TRBV2; CDR3aa: CASSPDGTIESYTF
j_gene: TRBJ2-1; v_gene: TRBV19; CDR3aa: CASSSVLSSYNEQFF
j_gene: TRBJ2-1; v_gene: TRBV28; CDR3aa: CASRLGSLREQFF
j_gene: TRBJ1-3; v_gene: TRBV27; CDR3aa: CASKGGAGNTIYF
j_gene: TRBJ1-3; v_gene: TRBV27; CDR3aa: CASSRGTAGNTIYF
j_gene: TRBJ2-2; v_gene: TRBV7-6; CDR3aa: CASRQSPLAGDGTGELFF
j_gene: TRBJ2-1; v_gene: TRBV19; CDR3aa: CASTKREGYNEQFF
j_gene: TRBJ1-1; v_gene: TRBV18; CDR3aa: CASLVGGPNTEAFF
j_gene: TRBJ1-1; v_gene: TRBV6-6; CDR3aa: CASSYRVRVTEAFF